The 15 T cell receptor beta chains listed next were all sequenced from one sample in a study of blood T cell repertoires in COVID-19. Here immunoSEQ multiplex PCR was the method, and the copy in TCRdb shows in-frame clones only, minus some. The sample lists over 150,000 clones; 85% to 90% were seen once. The sample comprised peripheral blood. The source is a woman aged 70 to 79 with COVID-19, enrolled during active disease.

This chain uses TRBV7-2 with TRBJ2-4; tentative D call: TRBD2 (5 bases). The CDR3 has 16 amino acids. CDR1 and CDR2 (germline): SGHTA, FQGNSA. V was shortened by 1 base and J by 0 bases, with 10 bases between the two germline ends. The CDR3 nucleotides read TGTGCCAGCAGCTTAGGTCCAGGACTAGCCAAAAACATTCAGTACTTC. Translated, it gives CASSLGPGLAKNIQYF.

This clone was seen a few times. The chain couples TRBV19 to TRBJ2-7, with D hard to call. The V gene's germline CDR1 is LNHDA and CDR2 SQIVND (reference sequence). V was cut by 2 bases and J by 3 bases, with 8 bases left in between. This CDR3 contains 13 residues. This CDR3 is CASSISPNYEQYF. CDR3 coding DNA: TGTGCCAGTAGTATATCCCCCAACTACGAGCAGTACTTC.

The chain joins TRBV5-4 to TRBJ1-4; unclear D gene. V shed 0 bases and J shed 3 bases, with 6 bases lying between them. The CDR3 is made up of 14 amino acids. The germline V gene has CDR1 SGHNT and CDR2 YYREEE (reference sequence). The CDR3 here is CASSLVGANEKLFF. CDR3 in DNA: TGTGCCAGCAGCTTGGTCGGGGCTAATGAAAAACTGTTTTTT.

The V gene is TRBV7-9, the J gene TRBJ1-4; TRBD1 aligns across 9 bases. Germline lookup yields CDR1 SEHNR and CDR2 FQNEAQ (reference sequence). J gave up 4 bases and V 4 bases, and 7 bases lay outside the gene matches. This CDR3 region has 16 residues. The CDR3 nucleotides read TGTGCCAGCAGCTATGAGACAGGGGGATTTAATGAAAAACTGTTTTTT. It is translated as CASSYETGGFNEKLFF.

This rearrangement joins TRBV6-1 to TRBJ1-1, with 7 positions matching TRBD1. The CDR3 covers 15 residues. CDR1 is MNHNS and CDR2 is SASEGT in the germline V gene. Germline trimming cut 2 bases from V and 1 base from J; bases unmatched to any gene: 4. The DNA for the CDR3 is TGTGCCAGCAGTGAATGGACAGGCTGGAACACTGAAGCTTTCTTT. Its protein product is CASSEWTGWNTEAFF.

The chain combines TRBV7-6 with TRBJ2-5, with TRBD2 identical over 10 bases. Trimming cost V 5 bases and J 3 bases; bases outside gene matches: 9. Per germline, CDR1 SGHVS and CDR2 FNYEAQ. This CDR3 comprises 16 residues. CDR3 DNA sequence: TGTGCCAGCAGCCCAGGGACTAGCGCACATAAAGAGACCCAGTACTTC. Protein: CASSPGTSAHKETQYF.

The V call is TRBV2, the J call TRBJ1-3, with a weak D call TRBD1 (6 bases). V lost 7 bases and J 2 bases, leaving 9 bases between the germline ends. The CDR3 contains 13 residues. Germline V gene lookup returns CDR1 SNHLY and CDR2 FYNNEI. The CDR3 sequence: CASKQGAGNTIYF. Written as DNA, the CDR3 is TGTGCCAGCAAACAGGGTGCTGGAAACACCATATATTTT.

This chain uses TRBV24-1 with TRBJ2-3, with D possibly being TRBD1 (6 bases). The V end lost 6 bases, the J end lost 3 bases, and 15 bases lay between the germline ends. CDR3 length: 15 residues. Germline values: CDR1 KGHDR, CDR2 SFDVKD. The CDR3 DNA reads as TGTGCCACCAGTAGAACGACAGGAACTACAGATACGCAGTATTTT. Translating it yields CATSRTTGTTDTQYF.

V gene TRBV7-6 combines with J gene TRBJ2-1; 8 bases are a match to TRBD1. Germline CDR1 and CDR2: SGHVS and FNYEAQ. With V trimmed by 5 bases and J by 9 bases, 12 bases remained unmatched. This CDR3 is built from 15 residues. The CDR3 is CASSAALTGVIEQFF. CDR3 in DNA: TGTGCCAGCAGCGCCGCCCTGACAGGGGTCATTGAGCAGTTCTTC.

The V gene is TRBV25-1, the J gene TRBJ1-1; 9 positions match TRBD1. V gave up 5 bases and J gave up 9 bases; unmatched junction bases: 7. The germline V gene has CDR1 MGHDK and CDR2 SYGVNS. This CDR3 spans 13 amino acids. CDR3 in DNA: TGTGCCAGCAGTTTAATAGGACAGGGGCAAGCTTTCTTT. Its translation is CASSLIGQGQAFF.

V and J are TRBV29-1 and TRBJ1-2; D not resolved. Looked up from germline, CDR1 is SQVTM and CDR2 is ANQGSEA. Trimming stripped 2 bases from V and 1 base from J, with 8 bases between. The CDR3 is 13 residues long. The CDR3 spells CSVERRDNYGYTF. The CDR3 coding sequence is TGCAGCGTTGAACGGCGGGATAACTATGGCTACACCTTC.

The chain has TRBV7-2 and TRBJ2-3; D might be TRBD1 (5 bases). The CDR3 has 14 residues. Germline CDR1 reads SGHTA; CDR2 reads FQGNSA. The V end lost 3 bases, the J end lost 0 bases, and 7 bases lay between the germline ends. The CDR3 nucleotides read TGTGCCAGCAGCTTGCAGGGTAGCACAGATACGCAGTATTTT. As protein: CASSLQGSTDTQYF.

The rearrangement uses TRBV18 and TRBJ2-7; 7 bases map to TRBD1. This CDR3 is built from 13 residues. Germline V gives CDR1 KGHSH, CDR2 LQKENI. The junction had 4 bases not matched to a gene; V was cut back by 6 bases and J by 2 bases. CDR3 protein: CASSLTGPYEQYF. The CDR3 nucleotides are TGTGCCAGCTCCTTGACAGGGCCCTACGAGCAGTACTTC.

Only one count was recorded for this clone. The chain combines TRBV5-5 with TRBJ2-1; TRBD2 is a possible D gene (5 bases). The ends were cut back, 7 bases at V and 5 bases at J, with 7 bases in the middle. CDR1 SGHKS and CDR2 YYEKEE come from the germline V gene (reference sequence). The CDR3 runs 11 residues. The CDR3 protein is CASERNNEQFF. CDR3 bases: TGTGCCAGCGAGCGGAACAATGAGCAGTTCTTC.

In regard to this clone: The sample contains more than one DNA sequence encoding this CDR3. CDR3 coding DNA: TGTGCCAGCAGCCCAGGCCGGAGCAATCAGCCCCAGCATTTT. Its translation: CASSPGRSNQPQHF. This sequence joins TRBV3-1 (or the pseudogene TRBV3-2) and TRBJ1-5; D not resolved. The CDR3 runs to 14 residues. Germline CDR1 LGHDT, CDR2 YNNKEL (reference sequence). Trimming removed 4 bases at V and 1 base at J, with 8 bases between.